The 23 T cell receptor beta chains below come from one sample, sequenced in a study of molecular identifiers for immune sequencing clone quantification. TCRdb passed the PCR reads through MiXCR, listing each CDR3 protein once. The sample lists roughly 100,000 distinct CDR3 sequences; about 35% were seen once. Source material: naive CD8+ T cells from blood, with Jurkat cell RNA spiked in. Stated subset: FACS-sorted CD8+CD4-CCR7+CD45RA+ naive T cells. The receptors stem from a human donor in good health. Some libraries in this study had Jurkat cell RNA spiked in.

For this clonotype: The junction departs from the called germline gene at one end, perhaps through a read error. The chain uses TRBV4-3 and TRBJ2-3, with D possibly being TRBD1 or TRBD2 (6 bases each). Germline CDR1 is LGHNA and CDR2 is YSLEER. The CDR3 runs to 14 residues. CDR3 region: CASNQGGSTDTQYF. CDR3 bases: TGCGCCAGCAACCAAGGGGGGAGCACAGATACGCAGTATTTT.

Concerning this clonotype: This could be a read error, since a much larger clone is one nucleotide away. This chain connects TRBV6-1 to TRBJ2-3, with a tentative D call TRBD1 (5 bases). The V end lost 8 bases, the J end lost 4 bases, and 25 bases lay between the germline ends. The length of the CDR3 is 17 residues. In germline, CDR1 is MNHNS, CDR2 SASEGT. In DNA, the CDR3 is TGTGCCAGCCGGCCGCTGACAGTCCTCCTTAGCCCAGATACGCAGTATTTT. Translation gives CASRPLTVLLSPDTQYF.

The V and J genes are TRBV9 and TRBJ2-1; 12 bases are a match to TRBD1. V lost 3 bases and J lost 5; bases outside the gene matches: 9. This CDR3 region has 17 residues. The germline gives CDR1 SGDLS, CDR2 YYNGEE. The CDR3 DNA follows: TGTGCCAGCAGCGGCAGTCTAGGGACAGGGGGCCACAATGAGCAGTTCTTC. This sequence encodes CASSGSLGTGGHNEQFF.

There are a few counts of this clonotype. The junction and the germline gene differ at one end; a read error may be behind it. The chain has TRBV12-3 or TRBV12-4 and TRBJ2-7; TRBD1 agrees at 7 bases. The CDR3 is 15 amino acids. The CDR3 DNA reads TGTGCTAGCAGTCCCCTTGAAACAGGGGACTACGAGCAGTACTTC. It specifies CASSPLETGDYEQYF.

The V and J genes are TRBV15 and TRBJ1-1; D perhaps matches TRBD1 (5 bases). CDR1 is LNHNV and CDR2 is YYDKDF in the germline V gene (reference sequence). This CDR3 comprises 14 residues. Between the trimmed V and J ends, which lost 3 bases and 7 bases, there was a span of 15 bases. Here the CDR3 reads CATSRMAGIFEAFF. CDR3 coding DNA: TGTGCCACCAGCAGGATGGCAGGGATCTTTGAAGCTTTCTTT.

This clonotype was recorded many times. This chain uses TRBV20-1 with TRBJ2-4, with 7 nucleotides matching TRBD1. There are 15 residues in the CDR3. V shed 2 bases, J shed 3 bases, and the junction held 7 bases outside the gene matches. Germline V lookup: CDR1 DFQATT, CDR2 SNEGSKA (reference sequence). CDR3 amino acids: CSARSLQGIKNIQYF. In nucleotides, the CDR3 is TGCAGTGCTAGAAGCCTACAGGGGATCAAAAACATTCAGTACTTC.

This clonotype was recorded only once. This chain connects TRBV5-6 to TRBJ1-2; D not resolved. The CDR3 length is 14 residues. The germline V gene encodes CDR1 SGHDT and CDR2 YYEEEE. Trimming shortened V by 0 bases and J by 0 bases, and 6 bases separated the two germline ends. The CDR3 DNA sequence: TGTGCCAGCAGCTTGGGGCAGGCTAACTATGGCTACACCTTC. Translated: CASSLGQANYGYTF.

This clonotype was counted between two and nine times. The V call is TRBV13, the J call TRBJ2-7, with D hard to call. The CDR3 sequence is 13 residues long. Looked up from germline, CDR1 is PRHDT and CDR2 is FYEKMQ (reference sequence). Trimming cost V 2 bases and J 5 bases, with 10 bases left between them. CDR3 DNA: TGTGCCAGCAGCTTACAGTGGCCCGACGAGCAGTACTTC. Protein: CASSLQWPDEQYF.

The CDR3 DNA sequence: TGCGCCAGCAGCCAAGAAAATACTAGCGGGATAGAATATGAGCAGTTCTTC. Amino acid sequence: CASSQENTSGIEYEQFF. The chain is built from TRBV4-3 and TRBJ2-1, with 10 bases matching TRBD2. The V and J ends lost 0 bases and 8 bases, in that order; junction bases with no gene match: 10. Germline-derived CDR1 and CDR2 are LGHNA and YSLEER. This CDR3 contains 17 residues.

Regarding this clonotype: A much more abundant neighbour one base away suggests this may be a read error. The conserved final phenylalanine or tryptophan is absent from the CDR3, which likely points to a read error. The rearrangement uses TRBV7-8 and TRBJ2-7; perhaps TRBD1 as D (6 bases). V was shortened by 5 bases and J by 6 bases, with 11 bases between the two germline ends. The CDR3 is made up of 12 amino acids. Germline CDR1 SGHVS, CDR2 FQNEAQ. CDR3 DNA sequence: TGTGCCAGCAGCCCAGGGGCGGTCGAGCAGTACTCC. Translating gives CASSPGAVEQYS.

This clonotype was detected ten times or more. V and J are TRBV27 and TRBJ2-7; TRBD1 or TRBD2 may be the D gene (6 bases each). V lost 1 base, J lost 2 bases, and 15 bases lay in between. CDR3 length: 16 amino acids. Germline V CDR1 and CDR2: MNHEY, SMNVEV (reference sequence). Here the CDR3 reads CASSLFSEGGAYEQYF. CDR3 nucleotides: TGTGCCAGCAGTTTATTCTCGGAGGGGGGCGCCTACGAGCAGTACTTC.

With regard to this clonotype: A much larger clone is a single base away; this may be a read error. The rearrangement links TRBV5-1 to TRBJ1-4, with D unresolved. CDR3 size: 15 residues. Germline V gene data show CDR1 as SGHRS and CDR2 as YFSETQ. V lost 4 bases to trimming and J lost 0 bases, with 10 bases between them. CDR3 sequence reads: CASSTTGTTNEKLFF. The CDR3 coding sequence is TGCGCCAGCAGCACCACCGGGACAACTAATGAAAAACTGTTTTTT.

In this sample, this clonotype turned up a few times. V gene TRBV13 combines with J gene TRBJ1-4; maybe TRBD1 (5 bases). The CDR3 consists of 18 residues. Germline assignment: CDR1 PRHDT and CDR2 FYEKMQ (reference sequence). The V gene lost 5 bases and the J gene lost 0 bases, with 19 bases spanning the gap. The CDR3 spells CASSQGGVRPATNEKLFF. The CDR3 DNA reads as TGTGCCAGCAGCCAGGGCGGAGTCCGCCCAGCAACTAATGAAAAACTGTTTTTT.

This clonotype occurred a few times. V gene TRBV12-3 or TRBV12-4 combines with J gene TRBJ2-3; 8 positions match TRBD2. This CDR3 spans 17 amino acids. Germline trimming cut 6 bases from V and 3 bases from J; bases unmatched to any gene: 14. The CDR3 loop is CASRGHGEREWTDTQYF. The CDR3, as DNA: TGTGCCAGCAGGGGGCACGGGGAGCGGGAGTGGACAGATACGCAGTATTTT.

This clonotype was counted at least ten times. V is TRBV7-2 and J is TRBJ2-5; D remains ambiguous. There are 18 residues in the CDR3. CDR1 is SGHTA and CDR2 is FQGNSA in the germline V gene. The V and J ends lost 1 base and 1 base respectively, with 19 bases between them. For the CDR3, the DNA is TGTGCCAGCAGCTTAGGCACAATAAGCCCCAGATTCCAAGAGACCCAGTACTTC. It encodes CASSLGTISPRFQETQYF.

The chain carries TRBV5-6 and TRBJ1-1; 8 bases are shared with TRBD1. The CDR3 is 16 amino acids. The germline CDR1 and CDR2 sequences are SGHDT and YYEEEE. J lost 0 bases, V lost 2 bases, and 6 bases had no gene match. This chain's CDR3 is CASSLVGQVLNTEAFF. CDR3 coding DNA: TGTGCCAGCAGCTTAGTGGGACAGGTATTGAACACTGAAGCTTTCTTT.

This clonotype was seen at least ten times. The J gene is TRBJ2-3, the V gene TRBV20-1, with D unclear. This CDR3 is built from 15 residues. Germline CDR1 DFQATT, CDR2 SNEGSKA (reference sequence). Trimming removed 6 bases from V and 0 bases from J, with 16 bases in between. CDR3 nucleotide sequence: TGCAGTGCCCCCTCCCGGGCACCTAGCACAGATACGCAGTATTTT. It codes for CSAPSRAPSTDTQYF.

The count of this clonotype is one. A read error may explain this, as a much larger clone is one base away. This chain uses TRBV18 with TRBJ2-7; 7 positions match TRBD1. The germline gives CDR1 KGHSH, CDR2 LQKENI. The CDR3 extends over 14 amino acids. DNA for the CDR3: TGTGCCAGCTCACCCGGGACAGCTCCCTACGAGCAGAACTTC. Its protein product is CASSPGTAPYEQNF.

In its sample, this clonotype was seen a few times. The CDR3 sequence is CASSTRRADSYNEQFF. Written as DNA, the CDR3 is TGTGCCAGCAGCACCCGGCGAGCAGACTCCTACAATGAGCAGTTCTTC. This rearrangement joins TRBV7-3 to TRBJ2-1; D call uncertain. Germline assignment: CDR1 SGHTA and CDR2 FQGTGA. CDR3 length equals 16 residues. V shed 5 bases and J shed 0 bases, with 14 bases lying between them.

This sequence joins TRBV11-3 and TRBJ2-7; weak D call: TRBD2 (6 bases). The germline gives CDR1 SGHNT, CDR2 YENEEA. This CDR3 comprises 14 residues. V gave up 6 bases and J gave up 3 bases, with 15 bases separating them. CDR3 region: CASSSTLEGYEQYF. CDR3 DNA: TGTGCCAGCAGTTCCACGCTGGAGGGCTACGAGCAGTACTTC. The entire variable domain, with the rest obtained from reference TRBV11-3 and TRBJ2-7, is as follows: EAGVVQSPRYKIIEKKQPVAFWCNPISGHNTLYWYLQNLGQGPELLIRYENEEAVDDSQLPKDRFSAERLKGVDSTLKIQPAELGDSAVYLCASSSTLEGYEQYFGPGTRLTVT.

This clonotype showed up just a few times. V is TRBV27 and J is TRBJ2-7; 9 bases are shared with TRBD1. This CDR3 region has 12 residues. The germline gives CDR1 MNHEY, CDR2 SMNVEV (reference sequence). The junction had 3 bases not matched to a gene; V was cut back by 6 bases and J by 6 bases. The CDR3 DNA is TGTGCCAGCAGGGACAGGGGATCCGAGCAGTACTTC. This translates into CASRDRGSEQYF.

V usage is TRBV6-1 and J usage is TRBJ1-2; maybe TRBD1 (5 bases). This CDR3 comprises 16 residues. Germline CDR1 reads MNHNS; CDR2 reads SASEGT. V lost 0 bases to trimming and J lost 4 bases, with 15 bases between them. The CDR3 is CASSEAGVREVYGYTF. CDR3 sequence (DNA): TGTGCCAGCAGTGAAGCGGGGGTCCGGGAGGTCTATGGCTACACCTTC.

The genes are TRBV20-1 and TRBJ2-7; D may be TRBD2 (6 bases). The V and J ends lost 6 bases and 3 bases respectively, with 21 bases between them. The CDR3 has 15 residues. Per the germline V gene, CDR1 is DFQATT and CDR2 is SNEGSKA (reference sequence). The CDR3 bases are TGCAGTGCCCCTTGGGACGGGAGCGTGTTCTACGAGCAGTACTTC. Translated, it gives CSAPWDGSVFYEQYF.